This T cell receptor (beta chain) was captured by sequencing in a study of OX40 agonist ivuxolimab in advanced cancers. Repertoires were generated with immunoSEQ multiplex PCR, while TCRdb's copy carries only in-frame clones and drops some. Among some 130,000 clones listed, about 93% were seen once. The CDR3 sequence is 14 residues long. V gave up 1 base and J gave up 8 bases, with 13 bases separating them. CDR1 and CDR2 (germline): SGHTA, FQGTGA. The TCR comes from an adult with an advanced solid tumor such as melanoma, head and neck, liver or kidney cancer. Sequencing was performed on CD4+ or CD8+ T cells sorted from blood, taken in a trial of the OX40 agonist ivuxolimab. This chain connects TRBV7-3 to TRBJ2-3, with D uncertain. The chain's CDR3 is CASSLRKAASTQYF. The CDR3 nucleotides are TGTGCCAGCAGCTTAAGGAAGGCGGCTTCTACGCAGTATTTT.